This T cell receptor (beta chain) was recorded in a study of T cell repertoires in cytomegalovirus infection. Study overall: Indicated by public TCR beta signatures were CMV infection and matching HLA type.

Trimming cost V 4 bases and J 6 bases, with 8 bases left between them. The CDR3 length is 12 residues. The V gene's germline CDR1 is SGHTA and CDR2 FQGTGA. TCRdb reprocessed the reads with MiXCR, giving one entry per CDR3 protein. This table holds approximately 110,000 distinct CDR3 sequences, roughly a tenth found once. A word on this clonotype: Its antigen is undetermined.

Regarding the study as a whole: People with CMV and the relevant HLA were identified by cumulative public TCR beta family frequency.

Sequencing was done on a sample of PBMCs, sequenced either directly or after in vitro stimulation (not recorded which). The J gene is TRBJ2-3, the V gene TRBV7-3; D is uncertain. The sequence came from a human donor in good health (CMV status not recorded). Some clones in this sample may be carry-over from other donors' samples. The CDR3 reads CASSYDLDTQYF. Written as DNA, the CDR3 is TGTGCCAGCAGCTACGACCTGGATACGCAGTATTTT.